Described below is a single T cell receptor (beta chain) sequence and its context. The CDR3 covers 15 residues. The germline gives CDR1 SGHRS, CDR2 YFSETQ. V shed 9 bases and J 1 base; nucleotides not matched to a gene: 6. The data are from a study of technical replicates of blood from four donors. Some clones are missing from TCRdb's copy, which holds only in-frame ones; the method was immunoSEQ multiplex PCR. The sample holds roughly 50,000 clones; about 96% are singletons and the top ten take 2.5% to 3.5%. The TCR originated in a human donor in good health. Some clones in this sample may be carry-over from other donors' samples. What was sequenced was PBMCs. The chain recombines TRBV5-1 with TRBJ2-6; 8 bases match TRBD2. The CDR3 loop reads CATSGGGSGANVLTF. The CDR3 nucleotides are TGCGCCACCTCGGGAGGGGGATCTGGGGCCAACGTCCTGACTTTC. The entire variable domain, with the rest obtained from reference TRBV5-1 and TRBJ2-6, is as follows: KAGVTQTPRYLIKTRGQQVTLSCSPISGHRSVSWYQQTPGQGLQFLFEYFSETQRNKGNFPGRFSGRQFSNSRSEMNVSTLELGDSALYLCATSGGGSGANVLTFGAGSRLTVL.